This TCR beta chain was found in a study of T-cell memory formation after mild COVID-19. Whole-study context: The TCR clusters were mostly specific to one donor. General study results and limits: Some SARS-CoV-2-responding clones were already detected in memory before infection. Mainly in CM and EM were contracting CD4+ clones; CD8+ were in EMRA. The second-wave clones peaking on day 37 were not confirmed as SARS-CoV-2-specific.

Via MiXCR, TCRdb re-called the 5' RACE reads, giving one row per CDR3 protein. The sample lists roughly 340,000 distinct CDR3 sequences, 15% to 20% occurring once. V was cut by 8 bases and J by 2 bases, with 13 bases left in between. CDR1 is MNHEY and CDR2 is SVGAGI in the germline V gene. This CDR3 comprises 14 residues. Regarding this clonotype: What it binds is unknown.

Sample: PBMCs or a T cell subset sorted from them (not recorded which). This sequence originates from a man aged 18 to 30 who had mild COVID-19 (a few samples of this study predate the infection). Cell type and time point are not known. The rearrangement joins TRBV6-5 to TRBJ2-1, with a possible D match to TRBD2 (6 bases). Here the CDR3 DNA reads TGTGCCAGCGCCCCGGGGGAACCCTACAATGAGCAGTTCTTC. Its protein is CASAPGEPYNEQFF.